The sequence of this T cell receptor (beta chain) was determined in a study of identical twins. Broader study findings: Fewer insertions marked abundant cord blood beta clonotypes; young adult naive trended weakly, memory not at all.

Between the trimmed V and J ends, which lost 3 bases and 0 bases, there was a span of 9 bases. The germline gives CDR1 DFQATT, CDR2 SNEGSKA (reference sequence). The CDR3 sequence is 14 residues long. Healthy Caucasians were all of the donors. In the case of this clonotype: Its antigen remains unknown.

Template switching, a step in the protocol, added a universal primer site, and cDNA carried unique molecular identifiers. TCRdb re-called the 5' RACE reads with MiXCR, one entry per CDR3 protein. The data show approximately 220,000 distinct CDR3 sequences, more than 6.5% seen once. The sample was also linked to a second study, of yellow fever vaccine responses in identical twins.

The clonotype was recovered from a woman aged 18-29 years in good health. V gene TRBV20-1 combines with J gene TRBJ1-3; D is uncertain. Material for sequencing was memory (CD45RO+) T cells sorted from blood. As DNA, the CDR3 is TGCAGTGCTAGTATCGGTCTCTCTGGAAACACCATATATTTT. Its protein is CSASIGLSGNTIYF.